The 21 T cell receptor beta chains presented below share a single source sample, sequenced in a study of Ad26.COV2.S vaccination and SARS-CoV-2 variants. The repertoire was sequenced with immunoSEQ multiplex PCR; TCRdb's copy has only in-frame clones and lacks some. Among roughly 380,000 clones listed, around 87% were seen once. The treatment is: 15 to 20 received Ad26.COV2.S at low or high dose, single or two shots; a few received placebo; per-sample allocation not given. On day 63 after the first injection, vaccine and placebo recipients gave samples. Sequencing was performed on peripheral blood, taken in a trial of Ad26.COV2.S vaccine versus placebo. The receptors originated from a person aged 18 to 65 who received the Ad26.COV2.S COVID-19 vaccine or a placebo.

The chain combines TRBV6-5 with TRBJ2-1, with D unclear. The V end was cut by 4 bases, the J end by 5 bases, with 12 bases between. This CDR3 is 14 amino acids long. The V gene's germline CDR1 is MNHEY and CDR2 SVGAGI. The CDR3 sequence: CASSSPFGHNEQFF. The CDR3 nucleotides are TGTGCCAGCAGTTCCCCGTTCGGGCACAATGAGCAGTTCTTC.

The chain joins TRBV1 to TRBJ2-7; the D call in the table, TRBD1, was not verified against the DNA. TRBV1 is recorded as a pseudogene. The CDR3 loop spans 15 amino acids. This CDR3 reads CTSSKTGDNTYEQYF. The CDR3 nucleotides read TGCACCAGCAGCAAAACAGGGGACAACACCTACGAGCAGTACTTC.

The chain links TRBV6-1 to TRBJ2-3; TRBD1 is a possible D gene (5 bases). Germline values: CDR1 MNHNS, CDR2 SASEGT. V gave up 0 bases and J gave up 0 bases, with 10 bases separating them. The CDR3 runs to 16 residues. In DNA, the CDR3 is TGTGCCAGCAGTGAAGCTGGGGCCGGCAGCACAGATACGCAGTATTTT. It translates to CASSEAGAGSTDTQYF.

This clone showed up just once. This chain links TRBV29-1 with TRBJ1-5; weak D call: TRBD1 (6 bases). The germline V gene has CDR1 SQVTM and CDR2 ANQGSEA. CDR3 length: 16 amino acids. V lost 5 bases and J 0 bases, leaving 17 bases between the germline ends. The DNA for the CDR3 is TGCAGCGTTATGACAGGATCCTCCGATAGCAATCAGCCCCAGCATTTT. This encodes CSVMTGSSDSNQPQHF.

The rearrangement links TRBV6-2 or TRBV6-3 to TRBJ1-1; no definite D call. The CDR3 is 14 residues long. Germline CDR1 reads MNHEY; CDR2 reads SVGEGT. V shed 2 bases and J shed 5 bases, with 12 bases lying between them. Written as DNA, the CDR3 is TGTGCCAGCAGTTACCCCTACTCCGGGACTGAAGCTTTCTTT. Translated: CASSYPYSGTEAFF.

V is TRBV9 and J is TRBJ1-6; D uncertain. Germline V CDR1 and CDR2: SGDLS, YYNGEE. Deletions cut 4 bases from V and 8 bases from J, with 13 bases between. The CDR3 spans 14 residues. DNA of the CDR3: TGTGCCAGCAGCCCCCACGGAAGAGATTCACCCCTCCACTTT. Protein: CASSPHGRDSPLHF.

The gene calls are TRBV11-2 and TRBJ2-3; D is unclear. The CDR3 contains 11 residues. Germline V gives CDR1 SGHAT, CDR2 FQNNGV. V lost 5 bases and J lost 2, with 2 bases in between. The CDR3 DNA sequence: TGTGCCAGCAGCCACACAGATACGCAGTATTTT. Translating it yields CASSHTDTQYF. The full variable domain, rest sourced from reference TRBV11-2 and TRBJ2-3, is EAGVAQSPRYKIIEKRQSVAFWCNPISGHATLYWYQQILGQGPKLLIQFQNNGVVDDSQLPKDRFSAERLKGVDSTLKIQPAKLEDSAVYLCASSHTDTQYFGPGTRLTVL.

V usage is TRBV5-6 and J usage is TRBJ2-2; no clear D. There are 15 residues in the CDR3. The V and J ends lost 4 bases and 0 bases respectively, with 10 bases between them. Germline lookup yields CDR1 SGHDT and CDR2 YYEEEE. In DNA form, the CDR3 reads TGTGCCAGCAGCCCGGGCGCCCCGAACACCGGGGAGCTGTTTTTT. Translating gives CASSPGAPNTGELFF.

CDR3 loop: CASSEVYGAHAFF. The DNA for the CDR3 is TGTGCCAGCAGTGAAGTTTATGGGGCCCACGCTTTCTTT. The rearrangement joins TRBV25-1 to TRBJ1-1, with D perhaps matching TRBD1 (5 bases). CDR3 size: 13 residues. Trimming shortened V by 2 bases and J by 11 bases, and 15 bases separated the two germline ends. The V gene's germline CDR1 is MGHDK and CDR2 SYGVNS.

The sample holds one count of this clone. The rearrangement links TRBV6-2 or TRBV6-3 to TRBJ2-1; D is ambiguous. V lost 6 bases, J lost 0 bases, and 12 bases lay in between. The CDR3 is 15 amino acids. Germline V gene lookup returns CDR1 MNHEY and CDR2 SVGEGT. The CDR3 sequence: CASSTKTNSYNEQFF. CDR3 coding DNA: TGTGCCAGCAGCACTAAGACAAACTCCTACAATGAGCAGTTCTTC.

The count of this clone is one. V is TRBV7-3 and J is TRBJ2-3, with a tentative D call TRBD2 (5 bases). The CDR3 has 14 amino acids. Germline V gene sequence: CDR1 SGHTA, CDR2 FQGTGA. Trimming took off 2 bases at V and 6 bases at J, with 12 bases between the two ends. For the CDR3, the DNA is TGTGCCAGCAGCTTAGGAGGCCGAGGGGATACGCAGTATTTT. Translating it yields CASSLGGRGDTQYF.

V usage is TRBV5-6 and J usage is TRBJ2-7; D not resolved. Trimming took 2 bases from V and 7 from J, leaving 7 bases between them. This CDR3 comprises 11 residues. The V gene's germline CDR1 is SGHDT and CDR2 YYEEEE. DNA for the CDR3: TGTGCCAGCAGCTTTCTAAGGGAGCAGTACTTC. This gives the protein CASSFLREQYF.

The CDR3 loop is CATSRPTRGETQYF. The CDR3 DNA sequence: TGTGCCACCAGCAGGCCCACGCGGGGGGAGACCCAGTACTTC. The chain joins TRBV15 to TRBJ2-5; 7 positions agree with TRBD2. From germline, CDR1 is LNHNV and CDR2 YYDKDF (reference sequence). The V segment lost 3 bases and the J segment 5 bases; nucleotides outside the gene matches: 6. The CDR3 sequence is 14 residues long.

The gene calls are TRBV11-2 and TRBJ2-5; D call uncertain. Trimming removed 5 bases at V and 1 base at J, with 11 bases between. Germline V CDR1 and CDR2: SGHAT, FQNNGV. This CDR3 has 14 residues. CDR3 protein: CASSPAPPQETQYF. In nucleotides, the CDR3 is TGTGCCAGCAGCCCCGCCCCTCCCCAAGAGACCCAGTACTTC.

The rearrangement uses TRBV12-5 and TRBJ1-3, with 7 bases fitting TRBD1. V lost 3 bases to trimming and J lost 0 bases; unmatched junction nucleotides: 11. The CDR3 consists of 18 residues. Germline CDR1 is LGHNT and CDR2 is FRNRAP. CDR3 sequence: CASGFRAGTENSGNTIYF. The CDR3 DNA is TGTGCTAGTGGTTTCCGTGCCGGGACAGAGAACTCTGGAAACACCATATATTTT.

The table lists this clone with many counts. This chain joins TRBV12-5 and TRBJ1-5; 7 bases fit TRBD1. Per germline, CDR1 LGHNT and CDR2 FRNRAP. The V and J ends lost 7 bases and 6 bases, in that order; junction bases with no gene match: 9. The CDR3 length is 14 residues. The CDR3 is CASAPDRVLQPQHF. The CDR3 DNA is TGTGCTAGTGCCCCCGACAGGGTTCTTCAGCCCCAGCATTTT.

V usage is TRBV19 and J usage is TRBJ1-2; no reliable D call. Germline lookup yields CDR1 LNHDA and CDR2 SQIVND (reference sequence). This CDR3 has 14 residues. Trimming took off 1 base at V and 1 base at J, with 7 bases between the two ends. CDR3 region: CASSIGQNNYGYTF. CDR3 nucleotides: TGTGCCAGTAGTATAGGGCAGAATAACTATGGCTACACCTTC.

The J gene is TRBJ2-3, the V gene TRBV10-1, with D possibly being TRBD2 (5 bases). Trimming took 10 bases from V and 6 from J, leaving 14 bases between them. Germline V gene lookup returns CDR1 WNHNN and CDR2 SYGVQD (reference sequence). CDR3 length equals 12 residues. CDR3 in amino acids: CATTYGEDTQYF. CDR3 nucleotide sequence: TGCGCCACCACGTATGGGGAGGATACGCAGTATTTT.

The chain recombines TRBV2 with TRBJ1-6, with D maybe TRBD1 (5 bases). CDR3 length equals 17 residues. V was pared by 0 bases and J by 9 bases, with 18 bases between. CDR1 SNHLY and CDR2 FYNNEI come from the germline V gene. The CDR3 protein is CASSEALPWDLGSPLHF. The CDR3 DNA is TGTGCCAGCAGTGAAGCGCTTCCGTGGGACTTAGGTTCACCCCTCCACTTT.

V gene TRBV7-2 combines with J gene TRBJ1-1; D gene ambiguous. Per germline, CDR1 SGHTA and CDR2 FQGNSA. CDR3 length equals 12 residues. V dropped 5 bases and J dropped 9 bases, with 13 bases sitting between them. The CDR3 reads CASSPPSPQAFF. CDR3 nucleotides: TGTGCCAGCAGCCCCCCGTCCCCTCAAGCTTTCTTT.

The chain employs TRBV28 and TRBJ2-5, with unresolved D. This CDR3 spans 14 amino acids. CDR1 and CDR2 (germline): MDHEN, SYDVKM. Trimming left V 4 bases short and J 1 base short, with 10 bases between. CDR3 sequence reads: CASSSPSRQETQYF. Here the CDR3 DNA reads TGTGCCAGCAGTTCCCCTAGTCGCCAAGAGACCCAGTACTTC.